This T cell receptor beta chain comes out of a study of T-cell reconstitution after alpha-beta-depleted transplantation in children. TCRbeta library construction was performed incorporating unique molecular identifiers. TCRdb re-analysed the PCR reads in MiXCR, keeping a single row per CDR3 protein. The sample shows 530,000 or so distinct CDR3 sequences, approximately 30% of them seen only once. General study results and limits: Diversity and T-cell counts at one year after transplant derived mostly from new T cells. Where alpha-beta T cells came from about two months after transplant was reportedly several hundred expanded graft clones. Where some patients showed high TCRbeta diversity at day 60, it came from recipient T cells and thymic progenitors that had survived.

About this clonotype itself: Its cognate antigen is unknown.

The origin of this receptor is a boy under two years old with Wiskott-Aldrich syndrome, due to receive a stem cell transplant. Sequencing was performed on PBMCs, taken before TCRalphabeta/CD19-depleted stem cell transplant.

The CDR3 DNA is TGCAGTGCTAGATCCCGGGGTGATCCAGATACGCAGTATTTT. As protein: CSARSRGDPDTQYF. V is TRBV20-1 and J is TRBJ2-3, with D possibly being TRBD2 (5 bases). The V and J ends lost 2 bases and 4 bases respectively, with 13 bases between them. CDR1 is DFQATT and CDR2 is SNEGSKA in the germline V gene (reference sequence). The CDR3 is 14 amino acids.